A selection of T cell receptor beta chains follows, all from one sample in a study of cytomegalovirus exposure and HLA in healthy donors. Assay: immunoSEQ multiplex PCR; the TCRdb copy retains only in-frame clones and omits some. The specimen's table records fewer than 250,000 clones. Sample: PBMCs. The origin of the receptors is a woman in her 30s in good health and CMV-seropositive. CDR3s include the opening cysteine and the closing phenylalanine or tryptophan. The D gene is left open where the match is weak.

J,D,V,CDR3,DNA
TRBJ2-7,TRBD1,TRBV10-3,CAISEPPDRRAYEQYF,TGTGCCATCAGTGAGCCCCCGGACAGGCGAGCCTACGAGCAGTACTTC
TRBJ2-7,TRBD1,TRBV5-1,CASSSPGQGVHEQYF,TGCGCCAGCAGCTCCCCGGGACAGGGGGTACACGAGCAGTACTTC
TRBJ1-1,TRBD1,TRBV5-4,CASSLTGGNTEAFF,TGTGCCAGCAGCTTGACAGGGGGCAATACTGAAGCTTTCTTT
TRBJ1-2,NA,TRBV7-8,CASSPFPGHGFEGYTF,TGTGCCAGCAGCCCCTTCCCGGGACACGGCTTTGAGGGCTACACCTTC
TRBJ2-7,NA,TRBV5-4,CASDDGGKSYEQYF,TGTGCCAGCGATGATGGGGGGAAGTCCTACGAGCAGTACTTC
TRBJ1-1,TRBD1,TRBV4-1,CASSQRTGAGTEAFF,TGCGCCAGCAGCCAGCGGACAGGGGCTGGCACTGAAGCTTTCTTT
TRBJ2-5,NA,TRBV29-1,CSVGQIQETQYF,TGCAGCGTTGGACAGATCCAAGAGACCCAGTACTTC
TRBJ2-7,NA,TRBV6-1,CASSLGGPYEQYF,TGTGCCAGCAGTCTGGGTGGGCCCTACGAGCAGTACTTC
TRBJ2-3,TRBD2,TRBV29-1,CSVTRLAATDTQYF,TGCAGCGTGACCCGCCTAGCGGCCACAGATACGCAGTATTTT
TRBJ2-5,TRBD1,TRBV19,CASSTDRGETQYF,TGTGCCAGTAGTACCGACAGGGGAGAGACCCAGTACTTC
TRBJ2-1,NA,TRBV29-1,CSVEGQFSSYNEQFF,TGCAGCGTTGAAGGACAGTTTAGCTCCTACAATGAGCAGTTCTTC
TRBJ2-5,TRBD2,TRBV7-6,CASRPGLAGGGNVQTQYF,TGTGCCAGCAGACCTGGACTAGCGGGGGGCGGGAACGTCCAGACCCAGTACTTC
TRBJ1-6,TRBD1,TRBV5-5,CASSHPTGQGSSYNSPLHF,TGTGCCAGCAGCCACCCCACGGGACAGGGGAGCTCCTATAATTCACCCCTCCACTTT
TRBJ2-1,TRBD1,TRBV28,CASSLETGVHEQFF,TGTGCCAGCAGTTTGGAGACAGGGGTCCATGAGCAGTTCTTC
TRBJ1-2,TRBD1,TRBV7-2,CASSLGTGGVRYTF,TGTGCCAGCAGCTTAGGGACAGGGGGCGTTCGCTACACCTTC
TRBJ1-1,TRBD1,TRBV6-5,CASSLGQGNTEAFF,TGTGCCAGCAGTCTGGGACAGGGGAACACTGAAGCTTTCTTT
TRBJ1-2,TRBD1,TRBV9,CASSVAPGEDRASANYGYTF,TGTGCCAGCAGCGTAGCCCCCGGAGAGGACAGGGCCTCAGCTAACTATGGCTACACCTTC
TRBJ2-3,TRBD2,TRBV9,CASSVLAGVDPSTDTQYF,TGTGCCAGCAGCGTTCTAGCGGGAGTGGACCCTAGCACAGATACGCAGTATTTT
TRBJ1-5,NA,TRBV27,CASSLSPGNQPQHF,TGTGCCAGCAGTTTATCACCGGGCAATCAGCCCCAGCATTTT
TRBJ1-5,NA,TRBV18,CASSPGGRNQPQHF,TGTGCCAGCTCACCGGGAGGGCGGAACCAGCCCCAGCATTTT
TRBJ1-5,TRBD1,TRBV18,CASSPPGRGISNQPQHF,TGTGCCAGCTCACCACCGGGCAGGGGGATTAGCAATCAGCCCCAGCATTTT
TRBJ2-7,NA,TRBV2,CASSEFRATPPYEQYF,TGTGCCAGCAGTGAATTTCGCGCGACTCCTCCCTACGAGCAGTACTTC
TRBJ2-5,TRBD1,TRBV23-1,CASRRTGGLGGETQYF,TGCGCCAGCAGGCGGACAGGGGGCCTGGGGGGAGAGACCCAGTACTTC
TRBJ2-3,TRBD2,TRBV29-1,CSGRGLAGSTDTQYF,TGCAGCGGCCGAGGACTAGCGGGCAGCACAGATACGCAGTATTTT
TRBJ1-4,TRBD1,TRBV6-6,CASSDRESEKLFF,TGTGCCAGCAGCGACAGGGAGAGCGAAAAACTGTTTTTT
TRBJ1-4,TRBD1,TRBV5-1,CASRVGTGDEKLFF,TGCGCCAGCAGAGTAGGGACAGGGGATGAAAAACTGTTTTTT
TRBJ1-4,TRBD1,TRBV15,CATSRDRATNEKLFF,TGTGCCACCAGCAGGGACAGGGCTACTAATGAAAAACTGTTTTTT
TRBJ1-6,NA,TRBV6-1,CASSEKQVDNSPLHF,TGTGCCAGCAGTGAAAAGCAGGTTGATAATTCACCCCTCCACTTT
TRBJ1-1,NA,TRBV7-9,CASSALWGAEAFF,TGTGCCAGCAGCGCATTATGGGGGGCTGAAGCTTTCTTT
TRBJ2-7,TRBD2,TRBV5-4,CASSLGGTSSYEQYF,TGTGCCAGCAGCTTGGGGGGGACTAGCTCCTACGAGCAGTACTTC
TRBJ2-7,TRBD2,TRBV4-1,CASSQTGTLAGDKYF,TGCGCCAGCAGCCAGACGGGGACTTTAGCGGGGGATAAGTACTTC
TRBJ1-1,TRBD1,TRBV18,CASSPTQGDTEAFF,TGTGCCAGCTCACCAACGCAGGGGGACACTGAAGCTTTCTTT
TRBJ1-4,NA,TRBV5-1,CASSLQGATNEKLFF,TGCGCCAGCAGCTTGCAGGGTGCAACTAATGAAAAACTGTTTTTT
TRBJ2-3,NA,TRBV10-1,CASSRRQATDTQYF,TGCGCCAGCAGCCGAAGACAGGCCACAGATACGCAGTATTTT
TRBJ1-6,NA,TRBV6-5,CASSHDKVRSPLHF,TGTGCCAGCAGTCACGACAAGGTTCGGTCACCCCTCCACTTT
TRBJ2-7,NA,TRBV21-1,CASSKNPGRRDDYEQYF,TGTGCCAGCAGCAAAAATCCCGGGAGGAGAGACGACTACGAGCAGTACTTC
TRBJ2-5,TRBD1,TRBV5-1,CASSATGGLQETQYF,TGTGCCAGCAGCGCAACAGGGGGCTTACAAGAGACCCAGTACTTC
TRBJ1-1,TRBD1,TRBV10-1,CASRTGIGTEAFF,TGCGCCAGCAGGACAGGGATCGGGACTGAAGCTTTCTTT
TRBJ1-2,TRBD1,TRBV28,CATPTPGTDDGGYTF,TGTGCCACCCCGACCCCGGGGACAGACGATGGTGGCTACACCTTC
TRBJ1-1,NA,TRBV7-9,CAADLANTEAFF,TGTGCCGCGGATCTCGCTAACACTGAAGCTTTCTTT
TRBJ1-1,NA,TRBV5-1,CASSLEQVGGTEAFF,TGCGCCAGCAGCTTGGAGCAGGTAGGAGGGACTGAAGCTTTCTTT